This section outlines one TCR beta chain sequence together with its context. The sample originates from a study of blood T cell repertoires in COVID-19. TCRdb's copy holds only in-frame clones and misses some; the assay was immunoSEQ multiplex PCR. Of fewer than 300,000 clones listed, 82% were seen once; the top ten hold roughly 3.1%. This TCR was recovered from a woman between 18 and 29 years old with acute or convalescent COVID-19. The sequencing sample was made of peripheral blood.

The CDR3 sequence is CASSRGTSGNTDTQYF. The CDR3 coding sequence is TGTGCCAGCAGCCGAGGGACTAGCGGTAACACAGATACGCAGTATTTT. This chain joins TRBV13 and TRBJ2-3; the match to TRBD2 covers 11 bases. This CDR3 has 16 amino acids. Germline V gene data show CDR1 as PRHDT and CDR2 as FYEKMQ (reference sequence). V was clipped by 5 bases and J by 2 bases; unmatched bases: 6.